This TCR beta chain was profiled in a study of response to subunit inactivated influenza vaccine. Whole-study results and caveats: The study's authors posited that every seasonal influenza vaccination enlists few new T cells.

This clonotype showed up just a few times. No antigen is known for it. TCRdb reprocessed the RT-PCR reads via MiXCR and lists one record per CDR3 protein. The table shows more than 150,000 distinct CDR3 sequences, with approximately 8.7% occurring only once. Trimming left V 0 bases short and J 5 bases short, with 16 bases between. CDR1 and CDR2 from the germline V gene are DFQATT and SNEGSKA (reference sequence). This CDR3 is built from 16 residues. This clonotype was sampled from a man in his fifties who received an inactivated influenza vaccine. The starting material was non-naive T cells sorted from PBMCs, obtained on the day of vaccination. The genes are TRBV20-1 and TRBJ2-2; possibly TRBD2 for D (6 bases). The CDR3 DNA reads TGCAGTGCTAGAGATCTCGGCAGGAGGGCAACCGGGGAGCTGTTTTTT. The encoded protein is CSARDLGRRATGELFF.